The clone carrying this T cell receptor (beta chain) was detected many times. The antigen is undetermined. This sample is drawn from a study of CD8 T cells in ankylosing spondylitis. Per the germline V gene, CDR1 is SGHAT and CDR2 is FQNNGV. CDR3 size: 16 residues. Trimming took 3 bases from V and 5 from J; bases not matched to a gene: 5. Study-level points and caveats: The authors reported significant enrichment of disease-linked clones in matched ankylosing spondylitis synovial fluid. What seemed typical of ankylosing spondylitis blood was a TCR beta motif built from 8 or 9 highly homologous variants. Clones linked to disease, bearing a CD8+ phenotype, were relatively rare in peripheral blood.

The TCR beta libraries were generated through quantitative 5'-RACE incorporating molecular barcodes. One entry per CDR3 protein results from TCRdb running MiXCR on the 5' RACE reads. This sample carries 200,000 or so distinct CDR3 sequences, over 10% of them seen once, and the ten largest clones take approximately 9.9%. This chain links TRBV11-2 with TRBJ2-3; 13 nucleotides agree with TRBD2. The specimen was blood, either unsorted or a sorted T cell fraction (not recorded which). The receptor's source is a female donor with ankylosing spondylitis or in good health (not recorded which). This CDR3 is CASSFPTSGRLDTQYF. For the CDR3, the DNA is TGTGCCAGCAGCTTTCCGACTAGCGGGAGGTTAGATACGCAGTATTTT. Drawing the rest from reference TRBV11-2 and TRBJ2-3, the complete variable domain is EAGVAQSPRYKIIEKRQSVAFWCNPISGHATLYWYQQILGQGPKLLIQFQNNGVVDDSQLPKDRFSAERLKGVDSTLKIQPAKLEDSAVYLCASSFPTSGRLDTQYFGPGTRLTVL.